The rows below give T cell receptor beta chains drawn from one sample of a study of blood T cells in healthy people across ages. TCRdb redid the calling of the 5' RACE reads with MiXCR, one entry per CDR3 protein. The sample includes some 1.5 million distinct CDR3 sequences, 28% of them seen just once. Sequencing was performed on blood. The receptors here all came from a woman in her 30s in good health. The conserved cysteine and the conserved F or W are not part of the CDR3 here. Fields, in order: V gene, J gene, CDR3 protein.

v_gene: TRBV12-3/TRBV12-4
j_gene: TRBJ2-1
CDR3aa: ASRLEVEQF

v_gene: TRBV4-3
j_gene: TRBJ1-2
CDR3aa: ASSQDRFWRGYT

v_gene: TRBV20-1
j_gene: TRBJ1-4
CDR3aa: SAVPGAATNEKLF

v_gene: TRBV29-1
j_gene: TRBJ2-4
CDR3aa: SVGLAGVYNEQY

v_gene: TRBV12-3/TRBV12-4
j_gene: TRBJ2-5
CDR3aa: ASSPRTRGETQY

v_gene: TRBV20-1
j_gene: TRBJ1-1
CDR3aa: SAISGYTEAF

v_gene: TRBV12-3/TRBV12-4
j_gene: TRBJ1-1
CDR3aa: ASNSLFRKGTAF

v_gene: TRBV7-2
j_gene: TRBJ2-3
CDR3aa: ASSRGTPPDTQY

v_gene: TRBV11-2
j_gene: TRBJ2-3
CDR3aa: ASSAEQLGPRWDTQY

v_gene: TRBV20-1
j_gene: TRBJ1-2
CDR3aa: SASAAVARDVGGYT

v_gene: TRBV14
j_gene: TRBJ1-1
CDR3aa: ASSQVEQGWDTEAF

v_gene: TRBV20-1
j_gene: TRBJ2-2
CDR3aa: SASRSSGRANTGELF

v_gene: TRBV9
j_gene: TRBJ2-7
CDR3aa: ASSVGGGTGSYEQY

v_gene: TRBV30
j_gene: TRBJ2-1
CDR3aa: AWSGTGGGSEQF

v_gene: TRBV10-3
j_gene: TRBJ2-7
CDR3aa: AISEPGTGGYEQY

v_gene: TRBV6-5
j_gene: TRBJ2-7
CDR3aa: ASSTPGQGSYEQY

v_gene: TRBV7-9
j_gene: TRBJ2-3
CDR3aa: ASSLSASTDTQY

v_gene: TRBV12-3/TRBV12-4
j_gene: TRBJ2-7
CDR3aa: ASQGGYEQY

v_gene: TRBV20-1
j_gene: TRBJ2-7
CDR3aa: SASRREYNEQY